The 3 T cell receptor beta chains given below trace back to one sample, sequenced in a study of PD-1 blockade in classical Hodgkin lymphoma. Time point indicated: cycle 4 day 1 (C4D1), after more than 5 weeks of nivolumab. With no exception, relapse followed autologous stem cell transplantation in all patients, and brentuximab vedotin exposure varied. Sequenced by immunoSEQ multiplex PCR; TCRdb stores in-frame clones only, minus some. Here the sample spans about 20,000 clones, roughly 65% being singletons. The sample consisted of peripheral blood mononuclear cells (PBMCs), taken before the fourth cycle of nivolumab. The receptor set was obtained from a human donor with classical Hodgkin lymphoma.

This clone was seen a few times. This chain uses TRBV4-1 with TRBJ2-7, with 8 bases aligning to TRBD2. The CDR3 is 17 residues long. CDR1 and CDR2 from the germline V gene are MGHRA and YSYEKL. The trim removed 1 base at V and 5 bases at J, leaving 13 bases unmatched. As DNA, the CDR3 is TGCGCCAGCAGCCAAGGGCGGAGAGCGGGAGCATATGACGAGCAGTACTTC. Translation gives CASSQGRRAGAYDEQYF.

V and J are TRBV6-5 and TRBJ2-5; D is undetermined. The CDR3 has 11 amino acids. Trimming stripped 4 bases from V and 4 bases from J, with 4 bases between. The germline V gene has CDR1 MNHEY and CDR2 SVGAGI. CDR3 bases: TGTGCCAGCAGTTCATCAGAGACCCAGTACTTC. As protein: CASSSSETQYF.

The chain links TRBV6-6 to TRBJ2-5; D remains unclear. V was shortened by 0 bases and J by 2 bases, with 4 bases between the two germline ends. Germline-derived CDR1 and CDR2 are MNHNY and SVGAGI (reference sequence). The CDR3 has 13 amino acids. The CDR3 reads CASSYSWQETQYF. The CDR3, as DNA: TGTGCCAGCAGTTACTCGTGGCAAGAGACCCAGTACTTC.